This T cell receptor beta chain originates from a study of blood T cell repertoires in COVID-19. Study-wide context: Sites in the United States, Italy and Spain provided acute and convalescent COVID-19 samples.

Original analysis: Quantification of nucleated cells was approximated via reference gene primer amplification. Repertoires were generated with immunoSEQ multiplex PCR, while TCRdb's copy carries only in-frame clones and drops some. V, J and clone size reflect that table, while D and trimming were determined from the DNA. The data hold some 240,000 clones, with roughly 84% observed a single time. Two negative PCRs, clearance, or symptom resolution characterized the recovered Cohort 3 donors. The CDR3 contains 15 residues. V was shortened by 9 bases and J by 7 bases, with 19 bases between the two germline ends. Looked up from germline, CDR1 is SNHLY and CDR2 is FYNNEI.

V gene TRBV2 combines with J gene TRBJ1-6; no definite D call. The sequenced sample was PBMCs or T cells enriched from blood (not recorded which). The TCR sequence derives from a man aged 45-60 years who had recovered from COVID-19. The CDR3 DNA is TGTGCCAGGTCCGGTTCCGGACTCGGGAATTCACCCCTCCACTTT. This codes for CARSGSGLGNSPLHF.